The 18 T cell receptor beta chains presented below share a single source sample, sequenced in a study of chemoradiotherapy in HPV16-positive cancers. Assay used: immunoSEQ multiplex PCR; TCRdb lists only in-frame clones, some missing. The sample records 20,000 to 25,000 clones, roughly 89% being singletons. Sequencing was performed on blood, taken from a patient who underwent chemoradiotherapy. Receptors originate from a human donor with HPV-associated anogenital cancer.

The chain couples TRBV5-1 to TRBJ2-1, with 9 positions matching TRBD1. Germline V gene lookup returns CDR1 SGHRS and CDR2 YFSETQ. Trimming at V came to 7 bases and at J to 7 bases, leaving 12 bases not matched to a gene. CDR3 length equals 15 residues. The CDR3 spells CASFVGGTGYNEQFF. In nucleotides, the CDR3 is TGCGCCAGCTTTGTGGGAGGGACAGGGTATAATGAGCAGTTCTTC.

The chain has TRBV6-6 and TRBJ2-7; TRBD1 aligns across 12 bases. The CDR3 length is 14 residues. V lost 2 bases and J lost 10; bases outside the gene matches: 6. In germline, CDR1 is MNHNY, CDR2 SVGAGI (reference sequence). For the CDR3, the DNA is TGTGCCAGCAGTTACGAGGGACAGGGGGCCCAACAGTACTTC. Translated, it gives CASSYEGQGAQQYF.

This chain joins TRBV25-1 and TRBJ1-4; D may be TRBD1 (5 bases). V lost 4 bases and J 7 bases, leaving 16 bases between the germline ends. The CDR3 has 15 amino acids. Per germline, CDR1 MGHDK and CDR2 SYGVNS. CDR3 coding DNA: TGTGCCAGCAGTGGTAGAACAGGAGGAAGTGAAAAACTGTTTTTT. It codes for CASSGRTGGSEKLFF.

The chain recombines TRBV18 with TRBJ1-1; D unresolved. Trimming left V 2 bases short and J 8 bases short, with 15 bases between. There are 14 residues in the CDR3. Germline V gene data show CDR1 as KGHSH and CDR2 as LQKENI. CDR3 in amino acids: CASSPSYPFIEAFF. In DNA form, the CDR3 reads TGTGCCAGCTCACCATCGTACCCCTTTATCGAAGCTTTCTTT.

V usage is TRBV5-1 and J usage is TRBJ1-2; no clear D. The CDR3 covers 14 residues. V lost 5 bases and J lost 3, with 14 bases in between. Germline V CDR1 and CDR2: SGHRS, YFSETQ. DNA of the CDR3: TGCGCCAGCAGTCACAGTCCCGGGGACTATGGCTACACCTTC. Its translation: CASSHSPGDYGYTF. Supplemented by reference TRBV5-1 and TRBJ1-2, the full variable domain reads KAGVTQTPRYLIKTRGQQVTLSCSPISGHRSVSWYQQTPGQGLQFLFEYFSETQRNKGNFPGRFSGRQFSNSRSEMNVSTLELGDSALYLCASSHSPGDYGYTFGSGTRLTVV.

CDR3 amino acids: CASSEEWLMNTEAFF. The CDR3 nucleotides read TGTGCCAGCAGTGAAGAGTGGCTCATGAACACTGAAGCTTTCTTT. This chain uses TRBV6-1 with TRBJ1-1; D gene ambiguous. Germline lookup yields CDR1 MNHNS and CDR2 SASEGT. The V end was cut by 1 base, the J end by 0 bases, with 9 bases between. CDR3 length: 15 amino acids.

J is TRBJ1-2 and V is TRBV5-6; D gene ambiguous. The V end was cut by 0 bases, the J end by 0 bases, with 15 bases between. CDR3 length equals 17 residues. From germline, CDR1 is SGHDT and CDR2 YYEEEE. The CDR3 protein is CASSLVVGPSPNYGYTF. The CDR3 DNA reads TGTGCCAGCAGCTTGGTGGTAGGACCATCGCCTAACTATGGCTACACCTTC.

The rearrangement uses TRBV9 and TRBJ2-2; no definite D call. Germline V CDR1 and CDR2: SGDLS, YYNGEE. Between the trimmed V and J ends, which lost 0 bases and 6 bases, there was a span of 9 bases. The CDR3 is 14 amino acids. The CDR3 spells CASSVDEWPGELFF. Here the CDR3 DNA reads TGTGCCAGCAGCGTAGATGAGTGGCCCGGGGAGCTGTTTTTT.

The CDR3 loop reads CASSAQGGSSYNEQFF. The CDR3 nucleotides read TGTGCCAGCAGCGCCCAGGGGGGAAGCTCCTACAATGAGCAGTTCTTC. The chain links TRBV7-2 to TRBJ2-1; tentative D call: TRBD1 (7 bases). CDR3 length: 16 residues. The germline V gene has CDR1 SGHTA and CDR2 FQGNSA. V lost 5 bases, J lost 0 bases, and 14 bases lay in between.

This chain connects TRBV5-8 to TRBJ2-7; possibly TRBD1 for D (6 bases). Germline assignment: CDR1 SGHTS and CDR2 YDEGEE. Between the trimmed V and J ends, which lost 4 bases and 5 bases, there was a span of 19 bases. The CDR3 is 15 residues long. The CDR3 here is CASSPVYLGQNEQYF. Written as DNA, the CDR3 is TGTGCCAGCAGCCCAGTATACCTGGGACAAAACGAGCAGTACTTC. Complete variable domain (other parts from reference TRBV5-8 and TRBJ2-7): EAGVTQSPTHLIKTRGQQATLRCSPISGHTSVYWYQQALGLGLQFLLWYDEGEERNRGNFPPRFSGRQFPNYSSELNVNALELEDSALYLCASSPVYLGQNEQYFGPGTRLTVT.

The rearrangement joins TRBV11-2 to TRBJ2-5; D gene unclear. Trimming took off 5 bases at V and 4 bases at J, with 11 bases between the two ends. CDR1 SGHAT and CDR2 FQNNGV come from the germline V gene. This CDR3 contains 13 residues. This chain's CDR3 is CASSRVYGETQYF. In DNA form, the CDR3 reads TGTGCCAGCAGCCGGGTGTACGGAGAGACCCAGTACTTC.

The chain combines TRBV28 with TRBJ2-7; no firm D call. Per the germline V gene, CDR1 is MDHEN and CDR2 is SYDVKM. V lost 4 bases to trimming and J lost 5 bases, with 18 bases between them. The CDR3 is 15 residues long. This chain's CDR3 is CASSSPAGMLHEQYF. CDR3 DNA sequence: TGTGCCAGCAGTTCCCCCGCAGGTATGCTACACGAGCAGTACTTC.

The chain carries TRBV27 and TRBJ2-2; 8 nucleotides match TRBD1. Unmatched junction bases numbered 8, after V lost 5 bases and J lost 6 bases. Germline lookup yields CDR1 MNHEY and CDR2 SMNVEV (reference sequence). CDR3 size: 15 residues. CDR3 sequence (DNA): TGTGCCAGCAGTGTCCGGACAGGGTTCGCCGGGGAGCTGTTTTTT. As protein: CASSVRTGFAGELFF.

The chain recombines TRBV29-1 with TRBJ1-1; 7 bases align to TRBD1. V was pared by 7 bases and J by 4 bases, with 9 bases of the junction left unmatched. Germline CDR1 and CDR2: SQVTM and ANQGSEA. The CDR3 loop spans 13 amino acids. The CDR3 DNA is TGCAGCGCCCGACCAGCAGGGGGCACTGAAGCTTTCTTT. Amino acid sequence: CSARPAGGTEAFF. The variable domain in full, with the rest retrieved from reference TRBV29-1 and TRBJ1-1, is SAVISQKPSRDICQRGTSLTIQCQVDSQVTMMFWYRQQPGQSLTLIATANQGSEATYESGFVIDKFPISRPNLTFSTLTVSNMSPEDSSIYLCSARPAGGTEAFFGQGTRLTVV.

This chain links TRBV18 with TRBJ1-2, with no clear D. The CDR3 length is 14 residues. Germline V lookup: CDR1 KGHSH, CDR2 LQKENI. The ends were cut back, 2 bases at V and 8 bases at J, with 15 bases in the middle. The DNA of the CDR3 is TGTGCCAGCTCACCAGGACCCTCGGCGGGCGGCTACACCTTC. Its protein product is CASSPGPSAGGYTF.

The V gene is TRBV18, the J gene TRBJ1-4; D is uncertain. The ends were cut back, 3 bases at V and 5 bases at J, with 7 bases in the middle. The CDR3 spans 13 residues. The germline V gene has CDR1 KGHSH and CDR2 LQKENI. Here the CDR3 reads CASSPGGNEKLFF. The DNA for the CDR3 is TGTGCCAGCTCACCGGGCGGGAATGAAAAACTGTTTTTT.

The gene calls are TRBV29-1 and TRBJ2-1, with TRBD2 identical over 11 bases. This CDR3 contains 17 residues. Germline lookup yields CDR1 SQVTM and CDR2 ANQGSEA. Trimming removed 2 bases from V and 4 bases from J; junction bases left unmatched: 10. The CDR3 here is CSVERIVRTSGYNEQFF. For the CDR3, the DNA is TGCAGCGTTGAAAGGATCGTACGGACTAGCGGGTACAATGAGCAGTTCTTC.

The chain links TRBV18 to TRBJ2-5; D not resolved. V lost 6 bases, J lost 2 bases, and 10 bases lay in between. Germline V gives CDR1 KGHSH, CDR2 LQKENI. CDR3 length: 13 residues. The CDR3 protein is CASSSYLQETQYF. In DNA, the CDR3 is TGTGCCAGCTCTTCCTACCTACAAGAGACCCAGTACTTC.